This T cell receptor (beta chain) was recorded in a study of blood T cell repertoires in COVID-19. Background on the study: There were acute and convalescent COVID-19 samples, and they came from the United States, Italy and Spain. Sample material is recorded as cDNA or gDNA derived from T cells, B-cell-depleted T cells, or PBMCs.

The authors' processing: Estimates of nucleated cell counts were drawn from the amplification of reference gene primers. Produced via immunoSEQ multiplex PCR; TCRdb's table is partial and in-frame only. The D gene and trimming were derived from the DNA, and the V and J assignments and clone size from that table. The table lists 250,000 to 300,000 clones, 80% to 90% of them singletons. Input material: peripheral blood. The sequence was collected from a woman in her forties with acute or convalescent COVID-19.

This CDR3 is CASAPAGGLDTQYF. CDR3 in DNA: TGTGCCAGCGCCCCAGCGGGGGGGTTAGATACGCAGTATTTT. The chain couples TRBV5-6 to TRBJ2-3; 10 positions agree with TRBD2. J lost 5 bases, V lost 7 bases, and 7 bases had no gene match. CDR1 is SGHDT and CDR2 is YYEEEE in the germline V gene. The CDR3 extends over 14 amino acids.